The 26 T cell receptor beta chains below were found in one sample sequenced in a study of T cells in localized non-small cell lung cancer. This table comes from immunoSEQ multiplex PCR, and its TCRdb copy is limited to in-frame clones, with some not included. The sample shows around 100,000 clones, roughly 87% of them seen only once. Sequencing used peripheral blood, obtained before any cancer treatment. These receptors were collected from a man aged 40-75 years with stage I squamous cell lung carcinoma.

The gene calls are TRBV10-3 and TRBJ2-7; tentatively, D is TRBD1 or TRBD2 (6 bases each). V dropped 0 bases and J dropped 1 base, with 10 bases sitting between them. Looked up from germline, CDR1 is ENHRY and CDR2 is SYGVKD. The CDR3 extends over 15 amino acids. The CDR3 spells CAISESGGRSYEQYF. The CDR3 DNA is TGTGCCATCAGTGAGTCGGGGGGCCGGTCCTACGAGCAGTACTTC.

V and J are TRBV7-9 and TRBJ1-1; possible D gene TRBD1, 6 bases. V was shortened by 5 bases and J by 6 bases, with 13 bases between the two germline ends. CDR1 is SEHNR, CDR2 FQNEAQ, per germline (reference sequence). This CDR3 comprises 13 residues. CDR3 amino acids: CASSIQGSSEAFF. DNA for the CDR3: TGTGCCAGCAGCATTCAGGGGAGCTCTGAAGCTTTCTTT. Filled out from reference TRBV7-9 and TRBJ1-1, the complete variable domain reads DTGVSQNPRHKITKRGQNVTFRCDPISEHNRLYWYRQTLGQGPEFLTYFQNEAQLEKSRLLSDRFSAERPKGSFSTLEIQRTEQGDSAMYLCASSIQGSSEAFFGQGTRLTVV.

This chain links TRBV7-9 with TRBJ1-4; possible D gene TRBD1, 5 bases. From germline, CDR1 is SEHNR and CDR2 FQNEAQ (reference sequence). This CDR3 has 15 amino acids. V was pared by 5 bases and J by 6 bases, with 16 bases between. CDR3 DNA sequence: TGTGCCAGCAGCGTATCCCAGGGTATCGATGAAAAACTGTTTTTT. Its protein product is CASSVSQGIDEKLFF.

This chain joins TRBV2 and TRBJ2-2; tentative D call: TRBD2 (5 bases). V was pared by 4 bases and J by 4 bases, with 7 bases between. Germline lookup yields CDR1 SNHLY and CDR2 FYNNEI. The CDR3 is made up of 13 amino acids. The CDR3 DNA is TGTGCCAGCAGTGCGGGGTTCACCGGGGAGCTGTTTTTT. Amino acids: CASSAGFTGELFF.

The chain joins TRBV28 to TRBJ1-2, with 7 bases matching TRBD1. Germline V CDR1 and CDR2: MDHEN, SYDVKM. This CDR3 has 15 residues. After removal of 4 bases from V and 3 bases from J, the junction contained 8 bases not matched to a gene. The CDR3 reads CASSSSGTDDYGYTF. The CDR3 region has the DNA TGTGCCAGCAGTTCCTCCGGGACAGACGACTATGGCTACACCTTC.

Only a few counts were recorded for this clone. CDR3 sequence (DNA): TGCGCCAGCATGAATGGTGGGACAGGGTACGAAAAACTGTTTTTT. It codes for CASMNGGTGYEKLFF. The V call is TRBV5-1, the J call TRBJ1-4; 9 bases line up with TRBD1. The CDR3 runs 15 residues. Germline assignment: CDR1 SGHRS and CDR2 YFSETQ. The V segment lost 6 bases and the J segment 8 bases; nucleotides outside the gene matches: 11.

The gene calls are TRBV9 and TRBJ2-3; D unclear. Trimming took 4 bases from V and 5 from J, leaving 14 bases between them. CDR1 is SGDLS and CDR2 is YYNGEE in the germline V gene. The CDR3 is made up of 14 amino acids. The CDR3 coding sequence is TGTGCCAGCAGCACCCGGACGTTAGGAGATACGCAGTATTTT. Translation: CASSTRTLGDTQYF.

The chain combines TRBV19 with TRBJ2-7; TRBD1 might be the D (6 bases). Germline V gene data show CDR1 as LNHDA and CDR2 as SQIVND (reference sequence). The CDR3 has 14 residues. V lost 5 bases and J 1 base, leaving 12 bases between the germline ends. The CDR3 reads CASSRTALSYEQYF. The CDR3 coding sequence is TGTGCCAGTAGTCGGACAGCCTTATCCTACGAGCAGTACTTC.

This clone was picked up one time. This chain uses TRBV10-2 with TRBJ2-4; 9 bases line up with TRBD1. Unmatched junction bases numbered 7, after V lost 7 bases and J lost 12 bases. The CDR3 spans 12 residues. CDR1 is WSHSY, CDR2 SAAADI, per germline. CDR3 loop: CASKGADRGQYF. The CDR3 nucleotides read TGCGCCAGCAAGGGGGCGGACAGGGGTCAGTACTTC.

The chain has TRBV25-1 and TRBJ2-3; D unresolved. The CDR3 is 13 amino acids. Germline lookup yields CDR1 MGHDK and CDR2 SYGVNS. The V end was cut by 4 bases, the J end by 2 bases, with 7 bases between. Here the CDR3 reads CASSGAFTDTQYF. CDR3 DNA sequence: TGTGCCAGCAGTGGGGCCTTCACAGATACGCAGTATTTT. Full variable domain (rest looked up from reference TRBV25-1 and TRBJ2-3): EADIYQTPRYLVIGTGKKITLECSQTMGHDKMYWYQQDPGMELHLIHYSYGVNSTEKGDLSSESTVSRIRTEHFPLTLESARPSHTSQYLCASSGAFTDTQYFGPGTRLTVL.

This sequence joins TRBV2 and TRBJ1-1; D may be TRBD1 (5 bases). The CDR3 has 14 residues. Per germline, CDR1 SNHLY and CDR2 FYNNEI. Trimming stripped 7 bases from V and 1 base from J, with 13 bases between. The DNA of the CDR3 is TGTGCCAGCACCCTTATCAGGGAGAACACTGAAGCTTTCTTT. This codes for CASTLIRENTEAFF. The full variable domain, its missing parts supplied by reference TRBV2 and TRBJ1-1, is EPEVTQTPSHQVTQMGQEVILRCVPISNHLYFYWYRQILGQKVEFLVSFYNNEISEKSEIFDDQFSVERPDGSNFTLKIRSTKLEDSAMYFCASTLIRENTEAFFGQGTRLTVV.

V gene TRBV4-1 combines with J gene TRBJ1-5; TRBD1 agrees at 8 bases. The CDR3 has 15 residues. Unmatched junction bases numbered 4, after V lost 4 bases and J lost 2 bases. Germline V gene data show CDR1 as MGHRA and CDR2 as YSYEKL. In nucleotides, the CDR3 is TGCGCCAGCAGCCGCGGGACAGGCGGCAATCAGCCCCAGCATTTT. Its protein product is CASSRGTGGNQPQHF.

The chain couples TRBV7-2 to TRBJ2-7; D possibly matches TRBD1 or TRBD2 (7 bases each). Germline CDR1 and CDR2: SGHTA and FQGNSA. The CDR3 runs to 16 residues. With 5 bases removed from V and 1 base from J, the gap between germline ends came to 18 bases. The chain's CDR3 is CASSQMGGDSSYEQYF. The DNA of the CDR3 is TGTGCCAGCAGCCAAATGGGGGGGGACAGTTCCTACGAGCAGTACTTC.

This chain links TRBV6-5 with TRBJ1-6, with a tentative D call TRBD1 (5 bases). From germline, CDR1 is MNHEY and CDR2 SVGAGI. V lost 0 bases to trimming and J lost 8 bases, with 11 bases between them. The CDR3 is made up of 15 amino acids. The CDR3 DNA reads TGTGCCAGCAGTTACTCGAATCGGGGCGATTCACCCCTCCACTTT. Translation gives CASSYSNRGDSPLHF.

The sample holds one count of this clone. The chain is built from TRBV9 and TRBJ2-1; 7 bases are a match to TRBD2. The CDR3 has 16 residues. CDR1 is SGDLS, CDR2 YYNGEE, per germline. Trimming removed 0 bases from V and 4 bases from J; junction bases left unmatched: 7. The CDR3, as DNA: TGTGCCAGCAGCGTAGCGGCGGGGGTGGGGTACAATGAGCAGTTCTTC. Its translation is CASSVAAGVGYNEQFF.

The chain employs TRBV6-1 and TRBJ1-2; D ambiguous. From germline, CDR1 is MNHNS and CDR2 SASEGT. With 10 bases removed from V and 0 bases from J, the gap between germline ends came to 12 bases. The CDR3 loop spans 13 amino acids. The CDR3 sequence: CAIRSDTNYGYTF. In DNA form, the CDR3 reads TGTGCCATTAGGTCGGATACTAACTATGGCTACACCTTC.

The V gene is TRBV5-5, the J gene TRBJ2-6; the D gene is possibly TRBD1 (6 bases). Germline assignment: CDR1 SGHKS and CDR2 YYEKEE (reference sequence). V lost 3 bases, J lost 18 bases, and 16 bases lay in between. The length of the CDR3 is 12 residues. The CDR3 bases are TGTGCCAGCAGCTCTGGGACAAATCTCTGGACTTTC. It specifies CASSSGTNLWTF.

This rearrangement joins TRBV4-2 to TRBJ2-7; the D gene is possibly TRBD2 (7 bases). The CDR3 consists of 16 residues. From germline, CDR1 is LGHNA and CDR2 YNFKEQ. V was pared by 1 base and J by 5 bases, with 18 bases between. CDR3 protein: CASSQVRGGAADEQYF. The CDR3 DNA reads as TGTGCCAGCAGCCAAGTTCGTGGGGGGGCGGCCGACGAGCAGTACTTC.

This clone was recorded a few times. The chain recombines TRBV6-5 with TRBJ1-1; no definite D call. V was pared by 6 bases and J by 7 bases, with 21 bases between. Germline V gene data show CDR1 as MNHEY and CDR2 as SVGAGI. The CDR3 contains 15 residues. CDR3 sequence reads: CASRRDFRRAGEAFF. The DNA for the CDR3 is TGTGCCAGCAGGAGAGACTTTAGACGGGCTGGTGAAGCTTTCTTT.

This clone has more than one count but fewer than ten. The chain employs TRBV25-1 and TRBJ1-2; D gene uncertain. Per germline, CDR1 MGHDK and CDR2 SYGVNS. The length of the CDR3 is 12 residues. The V end lost 4 bases, the J end lost 7 bases, and 10 bases lay between the germline ends. CDR3 protein: CASSAPGGGYTF. For the CDR3, the DNA is TGTGCCAGCAGTGCCCCAGGAGGTGGCTACACCTTC.

This clone was seen a single time. The CDR3 DNA sequence: TGTGCCAGTTTGAAAGGTGGAAGCAATCAGCCCCAGCATTTT. Its protein product is CASLKGGSNQPQHF. This chain connects TRBV28 to TRBJ1-5; D uncertain. V was cut by 9 bases and J by 1 base, with 13 bases left in between. Germline lookup yields CDR1 MDHEN and CDR2 SYDVKM. This CDR3 region has 14 residues.

J is TRBJ2-3 and V is TRBV7-6, with 7 bases that match TRBD2. V gave up 2 bases and J gave up 1 base; unmatched junction bases: 6. The CDR3 consists of 16 residues. Germline V lookup: CDR1 SGHVS, CDR2 FNYEAQ. As DNA, the CDR3 is TGTGCCAGCAGCTTAATTGGCGGGGGACGCACAGATACGCAGTATTTT. Residues: CASSLIGGGRTDTQYF.

The chain is built from TRBV28 and TRBJ2-1; D is possibly TRBD2 (5 bases). The CDR3 loop spans 14 amino acids. CDR1 and CDR2 from the germline V gene are MDHEN and SYDVKM. V gave up 2 bases and J gave up 15 bases, with 20 bases separating them. The DNA of the CDR3 is TGTGCCAGCAGTTTAACTCTCCGCACCCCGGGGTTGTTCTTC. Translating it yields CASSLTLRTPGLFF.

The chain carries TRBV6-5 and TRBJ2-2, with D perhaps matching TRBD2 (7 bases). V was trimmed by 1 base and J by 1 base, leaving 10 bases between them. CDR1 MNHEY and CDR2 SVGAGI come from the germline V gene. The CDR3 has 16 amino acids. The CDR3 reads CASSYFGGQNTGELFF. CDR3 coding DNA: TGTGCCAGCAGTTACTTCGGGGGGCAGAACACCGGGGAGCTGTTTTTT.

This clone was seen only once. V gene TRBV6-5 combines with J gene TRBJ2-7; tentatively, D is TRBD1 (6 bases). Trimming left V 5 bases short and J 0 bases short, with 14 bases between. The CDR3 is 15 amino acids. Germline CDR1 and CDR2: MNHEY and SVGAGI. The CDR3 sequence is CASSKTRTASYEQYF. CDR3 nucleotides: TGTGCCAGCAGTAAAACTAGGACAGCCTCCTACGAGCAGTACTTC.

This sequence joins TRBV19 and TRBJ1-1, with unresolved D. The V and J ends lost 5 bases and 3 bases respectively, with 25 bases between them. Germline values: CDR1 LNHDA, CDR2 SQIVND (reference sequence). This CDR3 is built from 18 residues. CDR3 sequence: CASSVGRFWVNSDTEAFF. CDR3 nucleotides: TGTGCCAGTAGTGTCGGACGGTTTTGGGTTAATTCGGACACTGAAGCTTTCTTT. Full variable domain (rest looked up from reference TRBV19 and TRBJ1-1): DGGITQSPKYLFRKEGQNVTLSCEQNLNHDAMYWYRQDPGQGLRLIYYSQIVNDFQKGDIAEGYSVSREKKESFPLTVTSAQKNPTAFYLCASSVGRFWVNSDTEAFFGQGTRLTVV.